These 14 T cell receptor beta chains share one sample of origin, sequenced in a study of blood T cell repertoires in COVID-19. Method: immunoSEQ multiplex PCR; TCRdb's copy keeps in-frame clones and lacks some. The sample lists approximately 260,000 clones; roughly 89% were seen once. Sequenced material: peripheral blood. The receptors shown here come from a woman in her thirties or forties who had recovered from COVID-19.

The chain carries TRBV6-5 and TRBJ1-4; D not certain. This CDR3 is 13 amino acids long. Between the trimmed V and J ends, which lost 8 bases and 8 bases, there was a span of 15 bases. CDR1 and CDR2 (germline): MNHEY, SVGAGI. The CDR3 bases are TGTGCCAGCGCGGGAAAGGGTGGGGAAAAACTGTTTTTT. Translation gives CASAGKGGEKLFF.

The chain combines TRBV19 with TRBJ2-3; 13 nucleotides line up with TRBD2. From germline, CDR1 is LNHDA and CDR2 SQIVND (reference sequence). The CDR3 sequence is 15 residues long. With 5 bases clipped from V and 4 bases from J, the junction kept 3 bases outside the gene matches. The CDR3 bases are TGTGCCAGTAGTTGGACTAGCGGGAGTCCAGATACGCAGTATTTT. As protein: CASSWTSGSPDTQYF.

The chain carries TRBV7-2 and TRBJ1-1, with TRBD1 matching over 7 bases. J lost 5 bases, V lost 3 bases, and 9 bases had no gene match. The CDR3 extends over 15 amino acids. CDR1 SGHTA and CDR2 FQGNSA come from the germline V gene. The CDR3 is CASSFRQTGQTEAFF. Here the CDR3 DNA reads TGTGCCAGCAGCTTTCGACAGACAGGGCAGACTGAAGCTTTCTTT.

This clone occurred a few times. The chain joins TRBV19 to TRBJ1-1; 8 bases map to TRBD1. The germline gives CDR1 LNHDA, CDR2 SQIVND (reference sequence). The CDR3 runs 16 residues. J lost 6 bases, V lost 6 bases, and 15 bases had no gene match. CDR3 DNA: TGTGCCAGTAGCCAAGCCAGAACAGGGGGGAAGGCTGAAGCTTTCTTT. Residues: CASSQARTGGKAEAFF.

This chain links TRBV10-2 with TRBJ2-3; TRBD1 might be the D (6 bases). Germline CDR1 is WSHSY and CDR2 is SAAADI. Trimming cost V 9 bases and J 0 bases, with 16 bases left between them. The CDR3 extends over 15 amino acids. The DNA for the CDR3 is TGCGCCAGTTTAGGGGGAGCCCGGAGCACAGATACGCAGTATTTT. As protein: CASLGGARSTDTQYF.

This sequence joins TRBV5-1 and TRBJ2-3; possibly TRBD1 for D (6 bases). The V end lost 0 bases, the J end lost 0 bases, and 8 bases lay between the germline ends. Germline CDR1 is SGHRS and CDR2 is YFSETQ. CDR3 size: 15 residues. CDR3 in DNA: TGCGCCAGCAGCTTGGCAGGGGCGAGCACAGATACGCAGTATTTT. Residues: CASSLAGASTDTQYF.

The chain has TRBV7-6 and TRBJ2-1; tentative D call: TRBD1 (6 bases). V was cut by 1 base and J by 8 bases, with 15 bases left in between. Germline lookup yields CDR1 SGHVS and CDR2 FNYEAQ. CDR3 length: 15 amino acids. As DNA, the CDR3 is TGTGCCAGCAGCTTAGTCGGTATACAGGGCGATGAGCAGTTCTTC. Translated, it gives CASSLVGIQGDEQFF.

This clone occurred once. This chain connects TRBV5-1 to TRBJ2-7; maybe TRBD1 (5 bases). Trimming took off 0 bases at V and 7 bases at J, with 17 bases between the two ends. Germline CDR1 SGHRS, CDR2 YFSETQ. CDR3 length: 15 residues. The CDR3 region has the DNA TGCGCCAGCAGCTTGGGCACAGGTTTCTCGGTAGAGCAGTACTTC. The encoded protein is CASSLGTGFSVEQYF.

CDR3 in DNA: TGTGCCCCCCGTAGGGGGAACACTGAAGCTTTCTTT. It specifies CAPRRGNTEAFF. This chain uses TRBV6-4 with TRBJ1-1; possibly TRBD1 for D (5 bases). Germline values: CDR1 MRHNA, CDR2 SNTAGT. The CDR3 has 12 amino acids. The ends were cut back, 11 bases at V and 1 base at J, with 11 bases in the middle.

This chain joins TRBV7-2 and TRBJ2-2; D unresolved. Germline V CDR1 and CDR2: SGHTA, FQGNSA. Trimming pared 1 base from V and 6 bases from J, leaving 9 bases between. The CDR3 extends over 14 amino acids. CDR3 coding DNA: TGTGCCAGCAGCTTAGTGGTAGTTTCCGGGGAGCTGTTTTTT. As protein: CASSLVVVSGELFF.

The chain is built from TRBV4-2 and TRBJ1-1; weak D call: TRBD1 (6 bases). Germline V lookup: CDR1 LGHNA, CDR2 YNFKEQ. The CDR3 loop spans 17 amino acids. Trimming pared 0 bases from V and 0 bases from J, leaving 14 bases between. CDR3 bases: TGTGCCAGCAGCCAAGAAACGGACAGTTATATGAACACTGAAGCTTTCTTT. As protein: CASSQETDSYMNTEAFF.

This chain uses TRBV6-5 with TRBJ2-1, with TRBD2 identical over 7 bases. Germline V lookup: CDR1 MNHEY, CDR2 SVGAGI. With 6 bases clipped from V and 6 bases from J, the junction kept 11 bases outside the gene matches. The CDR3 is made up of 15 amino acids. CDR3 sequence (DNA): TGTGCCAGCAGAATAATGGGCGGGGAGGGCAATGAGCAGTTCTTC. The encoded protein is CASRIMGGEGNEQFF.

The gene calls are TRBV9 and TRBJ1-5; weak D call: TRBD1 (6 bases). CDR3 length: 20 amino acids. CDR1 SGDLS and CDR2 YYNGEE come from the germline V gene. V dropped 0 bases and J dropped 0 bases, with 22 bases sitting between them. CDR3 sequence reads: CASSVAGGRDRYGSNQPQHF. CDR3 sequence (DNA): TGTGCCAGCAGCGTAGCGGGGGGCAGGGACCGGTACGGTAGCAATCAGCCCCAGCATTTT.

Written as DNA, the CDR3 is TGTGCCAGCAGCTTAGCGGGCCAGGGGATGGGCTACACCTTC. It encodes CASSLAGQGMGYTF. The rearrangement links TRBV7-2 to TRBJ1-2; perhaps TRBD1 as D (6 bases). Germline CDR1 and CDR2: SGHTA and FQGNSA. V lost 0 bases, J lost 8 bases, and 13 bases lay in between. This CDR3 spans 14 amino acids. Together with reference TRBV7-2 and TRBJ1-2, the CDR3 gives the full variable domain: GAGVSQSPSNKVTEKGKDVELRCDPISGHTALYWYRQSLGQGLEFLIYFQGNSAPDKSGLPSDRFSAERTGGSVSTLTIQRTQQEDSAVYLCASSLAGQGMGYTFGSGTRLTVV.